What follows are 23 T cell receptor beta chains derived from one specimen sequenced in a study of blood T cell repertoires in COVID-19. TCRdb's copy holds only in-frame clones and misses some; the assay was immunoSEQ multiplex PCR. The table lists some 150,000 clones, approximately 80% of them singletons, with about 15% in the top ten. Sequencing was carried out using peripheral blood. The receptors were sampled from a woman older than 75 with acute or convalescent COVID-19.

The chain joins TRBV20-1 to TRBJ1-2; 9 bases map to TRBD1. From germline, CDR1 is DFQATT and CDR2 SNEGSKA (reference sequence). The CDR3 runs to 13 residues. J gave up 6 bases and V 3 bases, and 5 bases lay outside the gene matches. The CDR3 nucleotides are TGCAGTGCTAGTGGGACAGGGTATGATGGCTACACCTTC. Residues: CSASGTGYDGYTF.

This clone occurred a few times. The rearrangement links TRBV2 to TRBJ1-5, with D possibly TRBD1 on 6 matching bases. This CDR3 contains 16 residues. V was trimmed by 4 bases and J by 1 base, leaving 14 bases between them. Germline V gene lookup returns CDR1 SNHLY and CDR2 FYNNEI. CDR3 loop: CASSVTGYWSNQPQHF. CDR3 DNA sequence: TGTGCCAGCAGTGTTACAGGGTATTGGAGCAATCAGCCCCAGCATTTT.

With respect to this clone: The sample has other DNA sequences that encode this CDR3 too. This chain connects TRBV18 to TRBJ1-3, with D unclear. Trimming left V 3 bases short and J 0 bases short, with 9 bases between. This CDR3 is 15 amino acids long. CDR1 is KGHSH and CDR2 is LQKENI in the germline V gene. The CDR3, as DNA: TGTGCCAGCTCACCTTCCGGGGACTCTGGAAACACCATATATTTT. This sequence encodes CASSPSGDSGNTIYF.

This chain joins TRBV4-2 and TRBJ1-3; D might be TRBD1 (6 bases). The V end lost 0 bases, the J end lost 1 base, and 10 bases lay between the germline ends. There are 16 residues in the CDR3. Germline CDR1 LGHNA, CDR2 YNFKEQ. In DNA form, the CDR3 reads TGTGCCAGCAGCCAAGAAAGGGGGTCATCTGGAAACACCATATATTTT. The encoded protein is CASSQERGSSGNTIYF.

CDR3 sequence reads: CASSFGNRVSYGYTF. The CDR3 region has the DNA TGTGCCAGCAGCTTTGGTAACAGGGTTAGCTATGGCTACACCTTC. This chain joins TRBV7-9 and TRBJ1-2; weak D call: TRBD1 (6 bases). CDR3 length equals 15 residues. The germline V gene has CDR1 SEHNR and CDR2 FQNEAQ (reference sequence). V lost 3 bases to trimming and J lost 4 bases, with 15 bases between them.

The chain links TRBV2 to TRBJ2-3; 14 nucleotides match TRBD2. The V and J ends lost 6 bases and 3 bases, in that order; junction bases with no gene match: 11. This CDR3 has 18 amino acids. Per germline, CDR1 SNHLY and CDR2 FYNNEI. The CDR3 DNA reads as TGTGCCAGCAGGGTTATGACCGGGACTAGCGGGGGTACAGATACGCAGTATTTT. Its translation: CASRVMTGTSGGTDTQYF.

The chain employs TRBV19 and TRBJ2-1; 11 bases match TRBD2. Trimming at V came to 4 bases and at J to 2 bases, leaving 1 base not matched to a gene. Germline assignment: CDR1 LNHDA and CDR2 SQIVND (reference sequence). CDR3 length: 15 amino acids. CDR3 in DNA: TGTGCCAGTAGTAATAGCGGGAGGGCCTACAATGAGCAGTTCTTC. It is translated as CASSNSGRAYNEQFF.

J is TRBJ2-5 and V is TRBV11-3; the D is unclear. V lost 3 bases and J lost 2, with 7 bases in between. Germline CDR1 SGHNT, CDR2 YENEEA. This CDR3 comprises 13 residues. The CDR3 region has the DNA TGTGCCAGCAGCTTGGGCCTGCAAGAGACCCAGTACTTC. It translates to CASSLGLQETQYF.

The chain links TRBV28 to TRBJ1-1, with TRBD1 as a possible D gene (5 bases). This CDR3 is 14 amino acids long. The V and J ends lost 3 bases and 4 bases respectively, with 12 bases between them. Per germline, CDR1 MDHEN and CDR2 SYDVKM. The CDR3 DNA sequence: TGTGCCAGCAGTTTCCTAACAGGCGCCACTGAAGCTTTCTTT. Its translation: CASSFLTGATEAFF.

This sequence joins TRBV5-8 and TRBJ1-2, with D possibly being TRBD1 (6 bases). The germline V and J ends were trimmed by 4 bases and 7 bases, with 8 bases remaining between them. The CDR3 loop spans 11 amino acids. Germline-derived CDR1 and CDR2 are SGHTS and YDEGEE. The CDR3 sequence is CASSGGSGYTF. The CDR3 DNA sequence: TGTGCCAGCAGCGGGGGCAGTGGCTACACCTTC.

The rearrangement uses TRBV19 and TRBJ2-7; 8 nucleotides match TRBD1. This CDR3 has 15 residues. The J segment lost 0 bases and the V segment lost 5 bases, leaving 6 bases of the junction unmatched. Per germline, CDR1 LNHDA and CDR2 SQIVND (reference sequence). CDR3 nucleotides: TGTGCCAGTAGTTCACCAGGGGGCCGCTCCTACGAGCAGTACTTC. This gives the protein CASSSPGGRSYEQYF.

The rearrangement links TRBV18 to TRBJ1-5; D is perhaps TRBD1 (5 bases). The CDR3 totals 12 residues. V was shortened by 5 bases and J by 4 bases, with 6 bases between the two germline ends. The germline gives CDR1 KGHSH, CDR2 LQKENI. This CDR3 is CASSTGNQPQHF. The CDR3, as DNA: TGTGCCAGCTCAACAGGAAATCAGCCCCAGCATTTT.

The rearrangement joins TRBV19 to TRBJ2-7; D is undetermined. The CDR3 covers 12 residues. The V and J ends lost 7 bases and 2 bases respectively, with 9 bases between them. The V gene's germline CDR1 is LNHDA and CDR2 SQIVND (reference sequence). CDR3 sequence (DNA): TGTGCCAGTATTTGCGAGCCCTACGAGCAGTACTTC. Translating it yields CASICEPYEQYF. Full variable domain (outside the CDR3, taken from reference TRBV19 and TRBJ2-7): DGGITQSPKYLFRKEGQNVTLSCEQNLNHDAMYWYRQDPGQGLRLIYYSQIVNDFQKGDIAEGYSVSREKKESFPLTVTSAQKNPTAFYLCASICEPYEQYFGPGTRLTVT.

This chain links TRBV29-1 with TRBJ1-1; D possibly corresponds to TRBD1 (5 bases). Trimming took off 6 bases at V and 5 bases at J, with 13 bases between the two ends. The CDR3 covers 12 residues. Germline-derived CDR1 and CDR2 are SQVTM and ANQGSEA. The CDR3, as DNA: TGCAGCGTAGGACACCCGAGGACTGAAGCTTTCTTT. As protein: CSVGHPRTEAFF.

The chain is built from TRBV7-8 and TRBJ1-6, with a weak D call TRBD1 (5 bases). CDR1 is SGHVS and CDR2 is FQNEAQ in the germline V gene. The germline V and J ends were trimmed by 0 bases and 3 bases, with 12 bases remaining between them. The CDR3 runs 17 residues. Here the CDR3 reads CASSLAGGRDYNSPLHF. The CDR3 coding sequence is TGTGCCAGCAGCTTAGCGGGGGGGAGGGACTATAATTCACCCCTCCACTTT.

V and J are TRBV5-1 and TRBJ1-2; 7 bases are shared with TRBD1. The CDR3 extends over 16 amino acids. CDR1 is SGHRS and CDR2 is YFSETQ in the germline V gene. V dropped 3 bases and J dropped 4; count of bases not matched to a gene: 12. The CDR3 sequence: CASSWGDSPLGYGYTF. As DNA, the CDR3 is TGCGCCAGCAGCTGGGGGGACAGTCCCTTGGGCTATGGCTACACCTTC.

This chain uses TRBV28 with TRBJ2-7, with D unclear. V lost 2 bases and J 6 bases, leaving 11 bases between the germline ends. The CDR3 extends over 13 amino acids. Per the germline V gene, CDR1 is MDHEN and CDR2 is SYDVKM. CDR3 DNA sequence: TGTGCCAGCAGTTTAACGGGTCGAGTCGAGCAGTACTTC. Translation: CASSLTGRVEQYF. The whole variable domain, filled in from reference TRBV28 and TRBJ2-7, reads DVKVTQSSRYLVKRTGEKVFLECVQDMDHENMFWYRQDPGLGLRLIYFSYDVKMKEKGDIPEGYSVSREKKERFSLILESASTNQTSMYLCASSLTGRVEQYFGPGTRLTVT.

The chain employs TRBV6-5 and TRBJ2-1, with 15 bases that match TRBD2. This CDR3 comprises 15 residues. The ends lost 6 bases at V and 7 bases at J; junction bases unmatched: 4. CDR1 is MNHEY, CDR2 SVGAGI, per germline. The CDR3 loop reads CASRKGTSGRNEQFF. DNA of the CDR3: TGTGCCAGCAGAAAAGGGACTAGCGGGAGGAATGAGCAGTTCTTC.

The chain joins TRBV2 to TRBJ2-2; TRBD2 agrees at 11 bases. Per the germline V gene, CDR1 is SNHLY and CDR2 is FYNNEI. V shed 6 bases and J 7 bases; nucleotides not matched to a gene: 4. The CDR3 runs to 14 residues. Here the CDR3 reads CASRPGLAGGELFF. The CDR3 DNA is TGTGCCAGCAGGCCCGGACTAGCGGGCGGGGAGCTGTTTTTT.

The rearrangement links TRBV2 to TRBJ2-1; D gene ambiguous. The CDR3 consists of 12 residues. Germline-derived CDR1 and CDR2 are SNHLY and FYNNEI. V gave up 5 bases and J gave up 6 bases, with 8 bases separating them. CDR3 residues: CASSTVSNEQFF. The DNA of the CDR3 is TGTGCCAGCAGTACGGTAAGCAATGAGCAGTTCTTC.

The V call is TRBV27, the J call TRBJ1-5; 8 bases are shared with TRBD1. The germline CDR1 and CDR2 sequences are MNHEY and SMNVEV (reference sequence). The CDR3 is 15 residues long. V dropped 5 bases and J dropped 3; count of bases not matched to a gene: 6. CDR3 sequence reads: CASSPDRDDNQPQHF. The CDR3 nucleotides read TGTGCCAGCAGTCCGGACAGGGATGACAATCAGCCCCAGCATTTT.

This chain joins TRBV6-5 and TRBJ1-1; TRBD1 aligns across 7 bases. Germline assignment: CDR1 MNHEY and CDR2 SVGAGI. With 6 bases clipped from V and 3 bases from J, the junction kept 7 bases outside the gene matches. There are 14 residues in the CDR3. CDR3 bases: TGTGCCAGCAGCGCCCGACAGGGACACACTGAAGCTTTCTTT. Translating it yields CASSARQGHTEAFF.

J is TRBJ1-5 and V is TRBV3-1 (or the pseudogene TRBV3-2); TRBD1 aligns across 7 bases. In germline, CDR1 is LGHDT, CDR2 YNNKEL (reference sequence). V lost 0 bases to trimming and J lost 6 bases; unmatched junction nucleotides: 5. This CDR3 contains 15 residues. CDR3 coding DNA: TGTGCCAGCAGCCAAGATAGGGCAGGGGGTCAGCCCCAGCATTTT. Encoded protein: CASSQDRAGGQPQHF.